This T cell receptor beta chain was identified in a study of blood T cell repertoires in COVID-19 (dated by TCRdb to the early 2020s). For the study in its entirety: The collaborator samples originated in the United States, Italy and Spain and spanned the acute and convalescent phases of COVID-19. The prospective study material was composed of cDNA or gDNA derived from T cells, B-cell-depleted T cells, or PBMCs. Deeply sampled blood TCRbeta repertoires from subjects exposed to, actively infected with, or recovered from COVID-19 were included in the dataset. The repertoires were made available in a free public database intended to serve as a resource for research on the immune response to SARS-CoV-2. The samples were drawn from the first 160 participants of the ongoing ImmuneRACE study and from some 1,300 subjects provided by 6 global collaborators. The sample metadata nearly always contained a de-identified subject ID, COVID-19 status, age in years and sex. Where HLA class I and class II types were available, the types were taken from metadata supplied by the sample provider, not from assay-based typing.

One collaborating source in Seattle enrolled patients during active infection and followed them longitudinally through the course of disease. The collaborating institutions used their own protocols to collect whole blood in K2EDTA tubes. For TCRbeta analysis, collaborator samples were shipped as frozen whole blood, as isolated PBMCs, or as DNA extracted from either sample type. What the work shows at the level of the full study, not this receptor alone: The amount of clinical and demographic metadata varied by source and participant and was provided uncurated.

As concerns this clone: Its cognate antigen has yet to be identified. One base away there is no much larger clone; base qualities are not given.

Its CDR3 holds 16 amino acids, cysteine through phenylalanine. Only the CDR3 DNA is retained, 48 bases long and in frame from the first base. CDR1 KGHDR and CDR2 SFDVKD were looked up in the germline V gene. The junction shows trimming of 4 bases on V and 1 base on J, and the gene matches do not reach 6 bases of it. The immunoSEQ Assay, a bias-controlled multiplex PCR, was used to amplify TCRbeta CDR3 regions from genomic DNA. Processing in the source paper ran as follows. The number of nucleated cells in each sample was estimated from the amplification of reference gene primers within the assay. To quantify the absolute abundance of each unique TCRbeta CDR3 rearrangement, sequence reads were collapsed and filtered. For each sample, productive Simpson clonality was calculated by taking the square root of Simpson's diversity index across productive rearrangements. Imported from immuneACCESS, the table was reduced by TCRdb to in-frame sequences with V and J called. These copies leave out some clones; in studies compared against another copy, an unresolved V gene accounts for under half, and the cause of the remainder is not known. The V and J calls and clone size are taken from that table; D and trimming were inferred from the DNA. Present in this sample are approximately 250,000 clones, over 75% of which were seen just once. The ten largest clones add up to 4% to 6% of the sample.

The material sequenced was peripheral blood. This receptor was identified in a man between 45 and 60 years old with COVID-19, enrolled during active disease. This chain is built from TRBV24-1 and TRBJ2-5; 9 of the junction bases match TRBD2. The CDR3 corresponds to CATSERSGGFQETQYF. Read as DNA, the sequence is TGTGCCACCAGTGAGCGTAGCGGGGGTTTCCAAGAGACCCAGTACTTC.